This TCR beta chain stems from a study of blood T cell repertoires in COVID-19. As processed by the authors: Nucleated cell counts were estimated from reference gene primer amplification. Libraries were prepared by immunoSEQ multiplex PCR; TCRdb keeps only in-frame clonotypes and omits some of them. V, J and clone size are those of that table, while D and trimming were read from the DNA. This sample has 90,000 to 130,000 clones, with about 80% found just once. This CDR3 has 14 amino acids. Per the germline V gene, CDR1 is SNHLY and CDR2 is FYNNEI. J lost 6 bases, V lost 7 bases, and 9 bases had no gene match.

Sequencing input: peripheral blood. The receptor's source is a woman in her sixties or seventies with acute or convalescent COVID-19. This chain connects TRBV2 to TRBJ2-7; 10 bases are shared with TRBD1. The CDR3 DNA sequence: TGTGCCAGCAACCGGGACAGGGGAGACGGCGAGCAGTACTTC. This gives the protein CASNRDRGDGEQYF.